The following is a T cell receptor beta chain sequence with its context. Antigen unknown. The sample belongs to a study of CD8+CD57+ T cells in acquired aplastic anemia. The CDR3 loop spans 16 amino acids. CDR1 and CDR2 from the germline V gene are SGHNT and YYREEE (reference sequence). V was pared by 4 bases and J by 3 bases, with 5 bases of the junction left unmatched. The template used for profiling TCR beta VDJ and CDR3 was genomic DNA. TCRdb independently ran MiXCR on the reads; one entry per CDR3 protein. The sample lists 150,000 to 200,000 distinct CDR3 sequences, under 75% occurring once. Study-level findings and limits: Patients and controls shared 25 to 30 CD8+ CDR3 sequences, which appeared highly expressed in patients and within their immunodominant clones.

V gene TRBV5-4 combines with J gene TRBJ2-3; 13 nucleotides align to TRBD2. The TCR comes from a human donor in good health. Sequenced sample: sorted CD4+, CD8+, or CD8+CD57+ T cells (not recorded which) from PBMCs. The CDR3 sequence is CASSGGTSGVTDTQYF. Written as DNA, the CDR3 is TGTGCCAGCAGCGGGGGGACTAGCGGGGTTACAGATACGCAGTATTTT.